The subject of this entry is one TCR beta chain. Its antigen is currently unknown. Trimming removed 4 bases from V and 0 bases from J, with 18 bases in between. Germline CDR1 and CDR2: SGHRS and YFSETQ. The CDR3 consists of 17 residues. This sample stems from a study of cytomegalovirus exposure and HLA in healthy donors. Assay: immunoSEQ multiplex PCR; the TCRdb copy retains only in-frame clones and omits some. There are some 64,000 clones in the sample; nearly 98% occur only once, and around 1.5% lies in the top ten. Study-level points and caveats: The study flagged roughly 150 TCR beta chains as cytomegalovirus-associated. According to a subsequent analysis, TCR clusters from the first cohort were inclined to appear together in the 120 validation repertoires.

Sequenced sample: PBMCs. The rearrangement links TRBV5-1 to TRBJ2-3; TRBD1 might be the D (6 bases). The sequence was obtained from a woman aged 18-29 years in good health and CMV-seropositive. The CDR3 DNA follows: TGCGCCAGCAGCCGACCAGGGGCGCGAGCAAGCACAGATACGCAGTATTTT. It encodes CASSRPGARASTDTQYF.